This is a list of T cell receptor beta chains from one sample in a study of blood T cells in healthy people across ages. TCRdb re-called the 5' RACE reads with MiXCR, one entry per CDR3 protein. This table holds about 670,000 distinct CDR3 sequences, around 41% found once. The sequencing input was blood. The source of these receptors is a man older than 75 in good health. Both conserved end residues are part of each CDR3.

j_call v_call cdr3_aa
TRBJ2-1 TRBV6-2/TRBV6-3 CASSGLNNEQFF
TRBJ2-5 TRBV7-2 CASSLGTLQGVGETQYF
TRBJ2-1 TRBV7-6 CAGSLVTSGTRGAEQFF
TRBJ1-3 TRBV27 CASRKTVGNTIYF
TRBJ2-7 TRBV27 CASSYASSTSYEQYF
TRBJ2-7 TRBV12-5 CASGSQGLSYERYF
TRBJ1-2 TRBV28 CASGQDSKYGYTF
TRBJ2-7 TRBV6-5 CASSDSGGYYEQYF
TRBJ1-1 TRBV6-2/TRBV6-3 CASSYPRDSRNTEAFF
TRBJ2-5 TRBV2 CASRTRGLQEQYF
TRBJ1-5 TRBV30 CAWTITGGGPQHF
TRBJ2-7 TRBV6-1 CASSTRDSTYEQYF
TRBJ2-2 TRBV9 CASSVSGTANTGELFF
TRBJ2-3 TRBV4-2 CASSLIAGGVAASTDTQYF
TRBJ2-7 TRBV7-2 CASSMTGGYEQYF
TRBJ2-7 TRBV5-1 CASSLGPPTSGGNYEQYF
TRBJ2-1 TRBV28 CASSWGVSSYNEQFF
TRBJ2-3 TRBV20-1 CSASPGQTQYF
TRBJ2-6 TRBV4-3 CASSQGPRSGANVLTF
TRBJ2-7 TRBV29-1 CSVAGASGSYEQYF
TRBJ2-1 TRBV20-1 CSTRTPAGNEQFF
TRBJ2-4 TRBV27 CASRDRAKNIQYF
TRBJ2-1 TRBV6-2/TRBV6-3 CASSPRSSNEQFF
TRBJ2-4 TRBV7-2 CASSLGSQLAKNIQYF
TRBJ2-1 TRBV6-5 CASSLLAGEWFF
TRBJ2-2 TRBV11-2 CASSFGLSVNTGELFF
TRBJ2-5 TRBV24-1 CATSDWLAGQETQYF
TRBJ1-1 TRBV14 CASSPGVGVKAFF
TRBJ1-2 TRBV29-1 CSVDPGTGDYYGYTF
TRBJ2-1 TRBV7-2 CASSQTTNEQFF
TRBJ1-1 TRBV3-1 CASSPTALMNTEAFF
. TRBV9 CASSVALTSTSGRSEQYF
TRBJ2-3 TRBV7-2 CASSSSHSTDTQYF
TRBJ2-5 TRBV20-1 CSAALAFEQYF
TRBJ2-7 TRBV7-2 CASSPPAVGVRPDNEQYF
TRBJ2-5 TRBV7-2 CASSFSHNEQYF
TRBJ2-5 TRBV4-1 CASSQDTGSGGYKETQYF